This is a list of T cell receptor beta chains from one sample in a study of spatial heterogeneity in lung cancer. TCRdb reprocessed the 5' RACE reads with MiXCR, giving one entry per CDR3 protein. The repertoire has some 15,000 distinct CDR3 sequences, 6.5% to 8.5% of them found once; the top ten carry roughly 32%. Sequences were derived from PBMCs, sampled at surgery. These TCRs come from a female donor with early-stage non-small cell lung cancer. CDR3s include the opening cysteine and the closing phenylalanine or tryptophan. Each record gives: J gene, clone size, V gene, D gene, CDR3 protein, CDR3 DNA. A D gene is named only where the DNA matches it firmly. Some rows have no size entry. The others give once, few or many, or a class for an expanded clone.

TRBJ2-3 | . | TRBV24-1 | TRBD2 | CATAGGLAGGSDTQYF | TGTGCCACCGCTGGGGGACTAGCGGGAGGATCAGATACGCAGTATTTT
TRBJ1-2 | many | TRBV6-2/TRBV6-3 | . | CASSYSTRIIYGYTF | TGTGCCAGCAGTTACTCGACCCGCATTATCTATGGCTACACCTTC
TRBJ2-7 | many | TRBV11-2 | TRBD2 | CASSLVGLAETYEQYF | TGTGCCAGCAGCTTAGTGGGACTAGCGGAGACCTACGAGCAGTACTTC
TRBJ1-2 | many | TRBV3-1 | . | CASSLAGDPANYGYTF | TGTGCCAGCAGCCTAGCAGGGGACCCTGCTAACTATGGCTACACCTTC
TRBJ2-1 | . | TRBV12-3/TRBV12-4 | TRBD1 | CASCFRGQSNEQFF | TGTGCCAGCTGTTTTAGGGGACAGTCCAATGAGCAGTTCTTC
TRBJ2-5 | many | TRBV6-5 | TRBD1 | CASRRTGATQETQYF | TGTGCCAGCAGACGTACAGGGGCGACCCAAGAGACCCAGTACTTC
TRBJ2-1 | many | TRBV19 | TRBD2 | CASSVYLGRENEQFF | TGTGCCAGTAGTGTTTACTTGGGGAGGGAAAATGAGCAGTTCTTC
TRBJ2-2 | many | TRBV7-6 | . | CASSLVVGELFF | TGTGCCAGCAGCTTAGTGGTCGGGGAGCTGTTTTTT
TRBJ2-4 | many | TRBV3-1 | . | CASSQDLNQNIQYF | TGTGCCAGCAGCCAAGACCTGAACCAAAACATTCAGTACTTC
TRBJ2-3 | few | TRBV6-1 | . | CASSEHSSADTQYF | TGTGCCAGCAGTGAACATTCTAGTGCAGATACGCAGTATTTT
TRBJ1-2 | few | TRBV24-1 | TRBD1 | CATSDPGTGTYGYTF | TGTGCCACCAGTGATCCGGGGACAGGAACTTATGGCTACACCTTC
TRBJ1-6 | . | TRBV6-6 | . | CASVHRDYISPLHF | TGTGCCAGCGTTCACAGGGATTATATCTCACCCCTCCACTTT
TRBJ2-7 | many | TRBV18 | TRBD2 | CASSPLAGGPKYEQYF | TGTGCCAGCTCACCGCTAGCGGGGGGGCCTAAATACGAGCAGTACTTC
TRBJ2-1 | many | TRBV11-3 | TRBD2 | CASSPRGEGSYNEQFF | TGTGCCAGCAGCCCCCGGGGGGAGGGTTCCTACAATGAGCAGTTCTTC
TRBJ2-7 | many | TRBV28 | TRBD1 | CASRTQGAGSYEQYF | TGTGCCAGCAGAACACAGGGGGCGGGGTCCTACGAGCAGTACTTC
TRBJ2-2 | many | TRBV12-5 | TRBD2 | CASGLGLAVTGELFF | TGTGCTAGTGGTCTTGGACTAGCGGTCACCGGGGAGCTGTTTTTT
TRBJ2-7 | few | TRBV28 | . | CASSFGEAASYEQYF | TGTGCCAGCAGTTTTGGCGAAGCTGCCTCCTACGAGCAGTACTTC
TRBJ2-7 | many | TRBV6-6 | TRBD1 | CASSYRQGEYEQYF | TGTGCCAGCAGTTACCGACAGGGGGAGTACGAGCAGTACTTC
TRBJ1-5 | many | TRBV6-1 | . | CASSEGNQPQHF | TGTGCCAGCAGTGAGGGTAATCAGCCCCAGCATTTT
TRBJ2-5 | many | TRBV2 | TRBD1 | CASSRYRGQETQYF | TGTGCCAGCAGTCGATACAGGGGGCAAGAGACCCAGTACTTC
TRBJ2-7 | few | TRBV27 | TRBD2 | CASSPTSGSGAWYEQYF | TGTGCCAGCAGCCCTACTAGCGGGAGTGGGGCTTGGTACGAGCAGTACTTC
TRBJ2-5 | few | TRBV5-4 | . | CASSLGRQETQYF | TGTGCCAGCAGCTTGGGAAGGCAAGAGACCCAGTACTTC
TRBJ1-5 | many | TRBV20-1 | TRBD1 | CSAGGTVSNQPQHF | TGCAGTGCAGGGGGGACAGTTAGCAATCAGCCCCAGCATTTT
TRBJ2-7 | many | TRBV4-2 | TRBD2 | CASSQESSGRAYEQYF | TGTGCCAGCAGCCAAGAGAGTAGCGGGAGGGCGTACGAGCAGTACTTC
TRBJ2-3 | few | TRBV7-3 | . | CASSPGQGNTDTQYF | TGTGCCAGCAGCCCAGGCCAGGGTAACACAGATACGCAGTATTTT
TRBJ1-5 | . | TRBV20-1 | TRBD1 | CSAHRGNQPQHF | TGCAGTGCGCACAGGGGGAATCAGCCCCAGCATTTT
TRBJ2-2 | many | TRBV6-6 | . | CASSYRGDTGELFF | TGTGCCAGCAGTTACCGGGGTGACACCGGGGAGCTGTTTTTT
TRBJ1-1 | many | TRBV3-1 | TRBD1 | CASRLGTGATEAFF | TGTGCCAGCAGACTTGGGACAGGGGCCACTGAAGCTTTCTTT
TRBJ2-5 | . | TRBV5-1 | . | CASSLDEETQYF | TGCGCCAGCAGCTTGGATGAAGAGACCCAGTACTTC
TRBJ1-1 | few | TRBV7-2 | . | CASRGLRPEAFF | TGTGCCAGCAGGGGTTTACGGCCCGAAGCTTTCTTT
TRBJ2-7 | . | TRBV6-1 | TRBD1 | CASSISGQGVYEQYF | TGTGCCAGCAGTATCTCGGGACAGGGGGTCTACGAGCAGTACTTC